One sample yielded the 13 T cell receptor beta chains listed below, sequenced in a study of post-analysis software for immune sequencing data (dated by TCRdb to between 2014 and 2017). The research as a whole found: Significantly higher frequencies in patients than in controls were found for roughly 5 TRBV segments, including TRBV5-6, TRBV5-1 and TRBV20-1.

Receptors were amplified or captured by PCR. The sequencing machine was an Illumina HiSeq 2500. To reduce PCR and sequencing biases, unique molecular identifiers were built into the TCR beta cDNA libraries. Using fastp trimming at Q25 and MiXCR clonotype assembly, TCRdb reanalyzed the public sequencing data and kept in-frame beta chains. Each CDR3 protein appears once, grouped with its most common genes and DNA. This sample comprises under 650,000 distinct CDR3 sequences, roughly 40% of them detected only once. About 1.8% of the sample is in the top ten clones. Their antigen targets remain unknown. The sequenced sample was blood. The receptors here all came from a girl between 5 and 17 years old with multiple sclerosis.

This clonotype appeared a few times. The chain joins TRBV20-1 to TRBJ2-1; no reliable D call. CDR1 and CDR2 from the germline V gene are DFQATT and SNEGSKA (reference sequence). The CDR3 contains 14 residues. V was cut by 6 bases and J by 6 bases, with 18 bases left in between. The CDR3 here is CSARDSPAGNEQFF. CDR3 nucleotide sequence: TGCAGTGCCCGAGACTCCCCGGCAGGCAATGAGCAGTTCTTC.

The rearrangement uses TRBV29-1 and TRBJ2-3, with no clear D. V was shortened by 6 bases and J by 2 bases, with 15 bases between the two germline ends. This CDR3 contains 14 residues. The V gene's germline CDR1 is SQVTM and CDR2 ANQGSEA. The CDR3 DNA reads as TGCAGCGTCCGAACACAGTTGGACACAGATACGCAGTATTTT. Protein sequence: CSVRTQLDTDTQYF.

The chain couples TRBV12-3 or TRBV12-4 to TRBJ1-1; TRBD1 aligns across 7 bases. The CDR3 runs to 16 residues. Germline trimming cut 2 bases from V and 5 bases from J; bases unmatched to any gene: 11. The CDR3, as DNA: TGTGCCAGCAGTTTAAGTGTGTCAGGGGGACGGACTGAAGCTTTCTTT. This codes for CASSLSVSGGRTEAFF.

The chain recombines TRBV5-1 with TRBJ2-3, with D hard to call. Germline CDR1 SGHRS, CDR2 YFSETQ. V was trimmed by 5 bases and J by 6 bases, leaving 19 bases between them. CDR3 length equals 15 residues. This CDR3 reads CASRPAPGSRDTQYF. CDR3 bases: TGCGCCAGCAGACCAGCCCCAGGTTCTCGGGATACGCAGTATTTT.

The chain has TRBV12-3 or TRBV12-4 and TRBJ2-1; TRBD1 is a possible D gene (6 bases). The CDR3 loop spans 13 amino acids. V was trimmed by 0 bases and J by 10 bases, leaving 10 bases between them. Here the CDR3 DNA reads TGTGCCAGCAGTTTAGCTTACGGACAGGAGCAGTTCTTC. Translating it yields CASSLAYGQEQFF.

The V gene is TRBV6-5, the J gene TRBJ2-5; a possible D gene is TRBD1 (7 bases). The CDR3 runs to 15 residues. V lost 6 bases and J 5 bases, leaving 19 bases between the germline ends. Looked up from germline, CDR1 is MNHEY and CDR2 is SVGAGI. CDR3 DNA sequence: TGTGCCAGCAGCCGGGCCGCGACAGGGAGGGAGACCCAGTACTTC. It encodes CASSRAATGRETQYF.

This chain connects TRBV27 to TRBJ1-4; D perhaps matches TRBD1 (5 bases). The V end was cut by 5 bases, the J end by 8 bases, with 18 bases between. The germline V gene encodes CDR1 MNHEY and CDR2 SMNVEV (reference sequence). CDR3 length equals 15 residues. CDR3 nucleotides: TGTGCCAGCAGTCCCTTGACAGTACGCCCGGAAAAACTGTTTTTT. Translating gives CASSPLTVRPEKLFF.

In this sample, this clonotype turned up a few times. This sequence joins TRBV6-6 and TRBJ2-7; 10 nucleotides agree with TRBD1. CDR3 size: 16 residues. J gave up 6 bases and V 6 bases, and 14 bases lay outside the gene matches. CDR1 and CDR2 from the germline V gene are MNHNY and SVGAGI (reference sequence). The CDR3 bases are TGTGCCAGCAGCCCACGGGGACAGGGGAGATTCGTCGAGCAGTACTTC. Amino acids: CASSPRGQGRFVEQYF.

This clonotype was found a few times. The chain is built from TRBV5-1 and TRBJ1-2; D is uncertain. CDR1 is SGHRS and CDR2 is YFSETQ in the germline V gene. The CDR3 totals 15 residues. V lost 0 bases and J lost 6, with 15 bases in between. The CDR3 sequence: CASSLVRVELDGYTF. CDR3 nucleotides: TGCGCCAGCAGCTTGGTGAGGGTAGAACTAGATGGCTACACCTTC. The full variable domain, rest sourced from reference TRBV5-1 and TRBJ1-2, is KAGVTQTPRYLIKTRGQQVTLSCSPISGHRSVSWYQQTPGQGLQFLFEYFSETQRNKGNFPGRFSGRQFSNSRSEMNVSTLELGDSALYLCASSLVRVELDGYTFGSGTRLTVV.

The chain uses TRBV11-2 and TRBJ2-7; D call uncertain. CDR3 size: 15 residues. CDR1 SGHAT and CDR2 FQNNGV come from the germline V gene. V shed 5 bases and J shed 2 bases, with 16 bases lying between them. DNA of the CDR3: TGTGCCAGCAGCCAGATCAAATGGGATCCCTACGAGCAGTACTTC. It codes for CASSQIKWDPYEQYF.

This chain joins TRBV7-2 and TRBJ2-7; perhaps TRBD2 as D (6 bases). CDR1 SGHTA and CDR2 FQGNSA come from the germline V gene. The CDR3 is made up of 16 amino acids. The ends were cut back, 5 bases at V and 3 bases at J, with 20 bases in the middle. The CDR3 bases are TGTGCCAGCAGCGCCGGGACTGGGCGGGGCAACTACGAGCAGTACTTC. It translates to CASSAGTGRGNYEQYF.

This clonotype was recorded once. The CDR3 coding sequence is TGTGCCAGCAGTCCCCGGGACAGGGCCGACGAGCAGTACTTC. As protein: CASSPRDRADEQYF. The chain has TRBV12-3 or TRBV12-4 and TRBJ2-7; 9 positions match TRBD1. Unmatched junction bases numbered 7, after V lost 5 bases and J lost 5 bases. The CDR3 is 14 residues long.

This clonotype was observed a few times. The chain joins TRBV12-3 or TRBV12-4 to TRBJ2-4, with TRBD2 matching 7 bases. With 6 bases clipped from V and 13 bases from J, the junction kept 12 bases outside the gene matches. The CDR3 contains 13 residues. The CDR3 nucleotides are TGTGCCAGCAGCAACGCGACCGGGACTATACAGTACTTC. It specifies CASSNATGTIQYF.